The TCR beta chain described here comes from a study of patients and donors after allogeneic stem cell transplantation (dated by TCRdb to 2020 to 2021). For this clonotype: This receptor's antigen is unknown. No clone much larger than this one lies a single base away; base qualities are absent.

Taken from cysteine to phenylalanine, the CDR3 has 14 residues. Kept here is only the CDR3 DNA, which spans 42 bases and is read in frame from base 1. From the germline V gene, CDR1 is SGDLS and CDR2 is YYNGEE. The germline V end is reduced by 0 bases and the J end by 8 bases; junction bases left unmatched: 4. To prepare the library, RT-PCR was applied. TCRdb records NextSeq 550 as the sequencer. Through fastp at Q25 and MiXCR, TCRdb rebuilt clones from the public reads, retaining in-frame beta chains. Identical CDR3 proteins give one entry, which carries the most common genes and DNA. Within this sample are more than 850,000 distinct CDR3 sequences, with about a sixth of them counted one time only. Jointly, the top ten make up around 5.5% of the sample.

The sequence was obtained from a human donor who was either an allogeneic HSCT recipient or a stem cell or donor lymphocyte infusion donor (not recorded which). It is not recorded whose cells these are; they may come from a transplant donor. The sequenced sample was blood, either unsorted or a sorted T cell fraction (not recorded which). In this chain, TRBV9 is recombined with TRBJ2-1, and TRBD2 matches 8 of the central bases. The DNA sequence follows: TGTGCCAGCAGCGTAGGAGCGGGAGTCGATGAGCAGTTCTTC. Its translation is CASSVGAGVDEQFF.